These 20 T cell receptor beta chains came from one sample sequenced in a study of T-cell memory formation after mild COVID-19. Using its own MiXCR run on the 5' RACE reads, TCRdb lists one record per CDR3 protein. This sample has tens of thousands of distinct CDR3 sequences, with about 8% found just once. Input material: PBMCs or a T cell subset sorted from them (not recorded which). The source of these receptors is an adult woman who had mild COVID-19 (a few samples of this study predate the infection). Cell type and time point are not known.

This clonotype occurred many times. J is TRBJ2-7 and V is TRBV6-2 or TRBV6-3; TRBD1 is a possible D gene (5 bases). This CDR3 spans 14 amino acids. Trimming cost V 2 bases and J 2 bases, with 10 bases left between them. Per germline, CDR1 MNHEY and CDR2 SVGEGT. The CDR3 reads CASSYGQGPYEQYF. The CDR3 coding sequence is TGTGCCAGCAGTTACGGGCAGGGTCCCTACGAGCAGTACTTC.

In this sample, this clonotype turned up many times. V is TRBV20-1 and J is TRBJ1-2; unclear D gene. The CDR3 is 13 residues long. The V gene lost 6 bases and the J gene lost 8 bases, with 19 bases spanning the gap. Germline lookup yields CDR1 DFQATT and CDR2 SNEGSKA (reference sequence). In DNA form, the CDR3 reads TGCAGTGCCCCCCTCTCCGGGTCTTGGGGCTACACCTTC. Translation gives CSAPLSGSWGYTF.

At least ten counts were recorded for this clonotype. The chain carries TRBV12-3 or TRBV12-4 and TRBJ2-2; maybe TRBD2 (6 bases). The CDR3 is 17 amino acids. The V and J ends lost 6 bases and 3 bases respectively, with 20 bases between them. CDR3 protein: CASSKSGGVTYTGELFF. The DNA for the CDR3 is TGTGCCAGCAGCAAAAGCGGCGGGGTTACGTACACCGGGGAGCTGTTTTTT.

The sample holds many counts of this clonotype. The V call is TRBV20-1, the J call TRBJ2-7; TRBD2 might be the D (5 bases). The V gene's germline CDR1 is DFQATT and CDR2 SNEGSKA (reference sequence). V was pared by 4 bases and J by 2 bases, with 12 bases between. This CDR3 spans 13 amino acids. CDR3 in DNA: TGCAGTGCTACGGACGGGGAGCCCTACGAGCAGTACTTC. Protein sequence: CSATDGEPYEQYF.

In this sample, this clonotype turned up many times. The chain is built from TRBV30 and TRBJ2-1; no firm D call. The CDR3 has 15 residues. Germline assignment: CDR1 GTSNPN and CDR2 SVGIG (reference sequence). V was trimmed by 2 bases and J by 4 bases, leaving 15 bases between them. The CDR3 spells CAWSSSRPSYNEQFF. The DNA for the CDR3 is TGTGCCTGGAGTTCGAGTCGGCCTAGTTACAATGAGCAGTTCTTC.

In this sample, this clonotype turned up many times. The chain carries TRBV15 and TRBJ2-5; 8 nucleotides line up with TRBD1. The V gene end was trimmed by 2 bases and the J gene end by 5 bases; junction bases not matched to a gene: 7. Germline V lookup: CDR1 LNHNV, CDR2 YYDKDF (reference sequence). CDR3 length: 15 amino acids. The CDR3 DNA reads as TGTGCCACCAGCAGACTAGGGACAGGTGCGGAGACCCAGTACTTC. Its protein is CATSRLGTGAETQYF.

In this sample, this clonotype turned up many times. The junction departs from the called germline gene at one end, perhaps through a read error. The chain recombines TRBV10-3 with TRBJ2-1; D remains unclear. The CDR3 has 11 residues. CDR1 is ENHRY and CDR2 is SYGVKD in the germline V gene. Here the CDR3 DNA reads TGTGCCATCGGTGACAATAATGAGCAGTTCTTC. It is translated as CAIGDNNEQFF.

This clonotype was observed a single time. The chain recombines TRBV7-2 with TRBJ2-3; TRBD2 agrees at 7 bases. Germline V gene data show CDR1 as SGHTA and CDR2 as FQGNSA. This CDR3 is 16 amino acids long. V trimming: 5 bases; J trimming: 5 bases; junction bases outside the gene matches: 13. The CDR3 nucleotides are TGTGCCAGCAGCGGGTCGAAGGAGCGGGGATTAGATACGCAGTATTTT. Amino acids: CASSGSKERGLDTQYF.

This clonotype rates as large. This chain uses TRBV27 with TRBJ2-1, with 12 positions matching TRBD2. Per germline, CDR1 MNHEY and CDR2 SMNVEV (reference sequence). This CDR3 region has 16 residues. The V and J ends lost 5 bases and 4 bases, in that order; junction bases with no gene match: 6. The CDR3 is CASSPGTSGFYNEQFF. In DNA, the CDR3 is TGTGCCAGCAGTCCCGGGACTAGCGGGTTTTACAATGAGCAGTTCTTC.

This clonotype was seen repeatedly, ten times or more. The rearrangement links TRBV29-1 to TRBJ2-3; D is possibly TRBD1 (5 bases). This CDR3 has 12 residues. The V end lost 5 bases, the J end lost 3 bases, and 9 bases lay between the germline ends. Germline loops: CDR1 SQVTM, CDR2 ANQGSEA. The CDR3 nucleotides are TGCAGCGTTAAAAGGGGAACAGATACGCAGTATTTT. Translating gives CSVKRGTDTQYF.

This clonotype came up many times. The gene calls are TRBV5-4 and TRBJ2-7, with 8 nucleotides matching TRBD2. V shed 4 bases and J 3 bases; nucleotides not matched to a gene: 6. This CDR3 spans 14 amino acids. Germline assignment: CDR1 SGHNT and CDR2 YYREEE (reference sequence). In DNA, the CDR3 is TGTGCCAGCAGCCCAGTAGCGGGAATCTACGAGCAGTACTTC. Residues: CASSPVAGIYEQYF. Looking up the rest from reference TRBV5-4 and TRBJ2-7 gives the full variable domain: ETGVTQSPTHLIKTRGQQVTLRCSSQSGHNTVSWYQQALGQGPQFIFQYYREEENGRGNFPPRFSGLQFPNYSSELNVNALELDDSALYLCASSPVAGIYEQYFGPGTRLTVT.

This clonotype was found once. In nucleotides, the CDR3 is TGTGCCACCGGAGAAAGCGGAGCCACAGATACGCAGTATTTT. This translates into CATGESGATDTQYF. This chain links TRBV24-1 with TRBJ2-3; D is possibly TRBD2 (5 bases). V lost 9 bases to trimming and J lost 2 bases, with 14 bases between them. Germline CDR1 reads KGHDR; CDR2 reads SFDVKD. The CDR3 consists of 14 residues.

In its sample, this clonotype was seen many times. The rearrangement links TRBV7-2 to TRBJ1-6; D might be TRBD1 (5 bases). The CDR3 length is 15 residues. V lost 1 base and J lost 2, with 6 bases in between. CDR1 and CDR2 from the germline V gene are SGHTA and FQGNSA. The CDR3: CASSLDRTYNSPLHF. The CDR3 DNA sequence: TGTGCCAGCAGCTTAGACAGGACCTATAATTCACCCCTCCACTTT.

This clonotype is labeled medium-sized (0.01 to 0.1%). This chain connects TRBV9 to TRBJ2-3; 8 nucleotides match TRBD2. The CDR3 is 14 residues long. Trimming cost V 1 base and J 5 bases; bases outside gene matches: 3. Germline V lookup: CDR1 SGDLS, CDR2 YYNGEE. CDR3 loop: CASSVTRGGDTQYF. For the CDR3, the DNA is TGTGCCAGCAGCGTAACCCGGGGGGGAGATACGCAGTATTTT.

This clonotype was counted at least ten times. The chain is built from TRBV20-1 and TRBJ2-3; D might be TRBD2 (7 bases). There are 14 residues in the CDR3. Germline-derived CDR1 and CDR2 are DFQATT and SNEGSKA (reference sequence). Deletions cut 3 bases from V and 10 bases from J, with 20 bases between. The CDR3 coding sequence is TGCAGTGCTAGTCTCGGGGGGCCCTTGTCTCCGCAGTATTTT. Protein: CSASLGGPLSPQYF.

This clonotype was seen ten or more times. V usage is TRBV27 and J usage is TRBJ1-1, with a weak D call TRBD1 (5 bases). The CDR3 spans 14 residues. V lost 6 bases and J 2 bases, leaving 13 bases between the germline ends. CDR1 is MNHEY, CDR2 SMNVEV, per germline (reference sequence). CDR3 DNA sequence: TGTGCCAGCAGCATCTTTCAGGGTAACACTGAAGCTTTCTTT. Translated, it gives CASSIFQGNTEAFF.

The chain employs TRBV4-2 and TRBJ2-7; D is uncertain. Trimming removed 6 bases from V and 8 bases from J, with 14 bases in between. CDR1 and CDR2 from the germline V gene are LGHNA and YNFKEQ. The CDR3 spans 12 residues. The CDR3 sequence: CASSPDLEKQYF. For the CDR3, the DNA is TGTGCCAGCAGTCCGGACCTGGAGAAGCAGTACTTC.

This clonotype was recorded many times. The chain couples TRBV5-1 to TRBJ2-3, with 8 bases identical to TRBD2. This CDR3 has 16 amino acids. CDR1 SGHRS and CDR2 YFSETQ come from the germline V gene. Trimming cost V 2 bases and J 5 bases; bases outside gene matches: 10. The CDR3 coding sequence is TGCGCCAGCAGCTTCCAAACTAGCGGCCGAGGAGATACGCAGTATTTT. Protein product: CASSFQTSGRGDTQYF.

This clonotype appeared a few times. V is TRBV4-3 and J is TRBJ2-7; the D gene is possibly TRBD1 (6 bases). The germline gives CDR1 LGHNA, CDR2 YSLEER. V dropped 2 bases and J dropped 4 bases, with 15 bases sitting between them. The CDR3 spans 15 residues. CDR3 in DNA: TGCGCCAGCAGCCAATCGAGGCAGGGGCCTTACGAGCAGTACTTC. The encoded protein is CASSQSRQGPYEQYF.

In this sample, this clonotype turned up a few times. The rearrangement links TRBV15 to TRBJ2-1; perhaps D is TRBD1 or TRBD2 (5 bases each). V was shortened by 0 bases and J by 4 bases, with 16 bases between the two germline ends. This CDR3 has 17 residues. CDR1 and CDR2 from the germline V gene are LNHNV and YYDKDF (reference sequence). Here the CDR3 DNA reads TGTGCCACCAGCAGAGACGCAGGGACCCAACCGTACAATGAGCAGTTCTTC. It yields the protein CATSRDAGTQPYNEQFF.